This TCR beta chain was profiled in a study of response to subunit inactivated influenza vaccine. This clonotype came up many times. No antigen is known for it. TCRdb reprocessed the RT-PCR reads with MiXCR, giving one entry per CDR3 protein. Among about 520,000 distinct CDR3 sequences listed, about 7.2% were seen once. This CDR3 is 16 amino acids long. Trimming removed 5 bases from V and 2 bases from J; junction bases left unmatched: 9. Broader study findings: Few additional T cells are recruited per seasonal influenza vaccination, authors suggested.

The material was PBMCs from blood, obtained 23 months after vaccination. This TCR was recovered from a man aged 45 to 70 who received an inactivated influenza vaccine. The V call is TRBV12-3 or TRBV12-4, the J call TRBJ2-5, with 9 bases that match TRBD2. CDR3 loop: CASSTLLTSGQETQYF. Here the CDR3 DNA reads TGTGCCAGCAGTACCCTCCTAACTAGCGGGCAAGAGACCCAGTACTTC.